This TCR beta chain was sequenced for a study of neurological immune-mediated disorders (dated by TCRdb to the late 2010s). Regarding the study in general: Using UMI-based sequencing, the study compared peripheral blood TCR-beta repertoires from patients with HTLV-I-associated myelopathy (HAM/TSP), patients with multiple sclerosis, and healthy controls. The roughly 99 TCR-beta libraries covered PBMC samples along with longitudinal samples, technical triplicates, and paired sorted CD4+ and CD8+ T-cell subsets. Longitudinal HAM/TSP and healthy donors had 3 time-points each (about 3-45 month intervals). The cohort was made up of 68 subjects, consisting of 15 or so HAM/TSP patients, about 35 multiple sclerosis patients and 20 or so healthy controls.

The sample's time point, from its label and the paper: longitudinal time-point 3. Blood bank volunteers in Maryland, USA served as the healthy controls. Unsorted PBMC libraries were generated from 2 million PBMCs stored in RNAlater at -80 °C until RNA extraction. Peripheral blood underwent Ficoll-Hypaque density gradient centrifugation to isolate PBMCs, which were then cryopreserved in liquid nitrogen. Via the germline V gene, CDR1 is SGHTA and CDR2 FQGTGA. The CDR3 measures 14 amino acids from cysteine to phenylalanine. Just CDR3 DNA is preserved here, 42 bases in frame from base 1. V and J are trimmed by 2 bases and 2 bases, and the gene matches miss 0 bases of the junction. This clonotype was counted many times. Its antigen is still unknown. No base qualities exist here, and no much larger clone lies one base off it. Overall results and qualifications from the work: TCR clonal expansion was highest in HAM/TSP patients and lowest in MS patients, with MS patients falling below even healthy controls. No identical CDR3 amino acid sequences were found to be shared among expanded clones across subjects, suggesting that TCR-beta repertoires were private in all groups.

To synthesize cDNA, template-switch 5'RACE was performed with a primer carrying a 10-nucleotide random unique molecular identifier so that each TCR transcript was tagged. Each sequencing run produced over 180 million TCR-beta sequences covering 15-18 subjects. The RNeasy kit was used to extract total RNA. TCR-beta VDJ regions were amplified with primers for the TCR constant region and the 5'RACE anchor, using the KAPA Real-time Library Amplification kit. A first PCR added sample indexes and Illumina adaptors, after which a second PCR increased the library yield. The roughly 650 bp TCR product was size-selected on a 2% E-gel SizeSelection system after Ampure bead purification. Before pooling, libraries had their quality checked on a Bioanalyzer, their concentration measured with Qubit, and their quantity determined with the Kapa Library Quantification kit. An Illumina HiSeq 2500 was used to sequence the libraries paired-end at 2 x 150 bp. To increase sequence diversity, about 25-31% phiX was spiked into each library pool. Regarding the original processing steps: The quality-filtered reads were processed with the UMI-based MiGEC pipeline, whose error correction step removed more than 80% of the raw TCR sequences. VDJ genes were aligned to IMGT germline references, and clonotypes were defined by unique CDR3 amino acid sequence plus V-J genes. Clonal expansion, Shannon diversity and CDR3 relatedness (CalcPairwiseDistances, ClusterSamples) were evaluated with VDJtools, and phylogenetic trees were built with CLCbio workbench. Expanded clones were defined as having at least 8 unique UMIs, based on coefficient-of-variation modelling across technical triplicates. TCRdb itself trimmed the public reads at Q25 with fastp, ran MiXCR and retained productive beta chains. Entries that share a CDR3 protein sequence are merged under the most common genes and DNA. The V and J calls shown here were made by TCRdb, not taken from the authors' results. This sample gives about 50,000 distinct CDR3 sequences in total; roughly 8% of them show up just once. The ten largest clones add up to about 2% of the sample.

The chain employs TRBV7-3 and TRBJ2-5, and 9 bases in between align with TRBD2. The receptor comes from a woman in her thirties or forties in good health. The sequenced material came from PBMCs. The CDR3 reads as follows: CASSLAGGQETQYF. The nucleotide sequence is given as TGTGCCAGCAGCTTAGCGGGGGGGCAAGAGACCCAGTACTTC.